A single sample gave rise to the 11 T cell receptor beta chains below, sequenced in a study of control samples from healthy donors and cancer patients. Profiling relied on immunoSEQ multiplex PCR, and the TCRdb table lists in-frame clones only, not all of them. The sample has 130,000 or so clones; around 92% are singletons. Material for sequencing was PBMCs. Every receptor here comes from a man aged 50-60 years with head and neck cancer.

CDR3 sequence reads: CASSLMGQVNNEQFF. The CDR3 coding sequence is TGTGCCAGCAGCTTAATGGGACAGGTGAATAATGAGCAGTTCTTC. The genes are TRBV7-9 and TRBJ2-1, with 8 positions matching TRBD1. V gave up 2 bases and J gave up 7 bases; unmatched junction bases: 7. The CDR3 runs 15 residues. Germline V gives CDR1 SEHNR, CDR2 FQNEAQ (reference sequence).

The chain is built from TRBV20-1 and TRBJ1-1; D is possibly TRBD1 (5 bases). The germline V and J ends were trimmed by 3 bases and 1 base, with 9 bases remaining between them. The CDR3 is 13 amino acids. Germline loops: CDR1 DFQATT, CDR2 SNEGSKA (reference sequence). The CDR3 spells CSASWQGNTEAFF. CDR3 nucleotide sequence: TGCAGTGCTAGTTGGCAGGGGAACACTGAAGCTTTCTTT.

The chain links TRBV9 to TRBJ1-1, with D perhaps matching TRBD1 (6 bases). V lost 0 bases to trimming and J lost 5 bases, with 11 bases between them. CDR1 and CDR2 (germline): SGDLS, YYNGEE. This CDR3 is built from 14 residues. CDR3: CASSVGGGTTEAFF. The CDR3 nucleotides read TGTGCCAGCAGCGTAGGGGGCGGGACAACTGAAGCTTTCTTT.

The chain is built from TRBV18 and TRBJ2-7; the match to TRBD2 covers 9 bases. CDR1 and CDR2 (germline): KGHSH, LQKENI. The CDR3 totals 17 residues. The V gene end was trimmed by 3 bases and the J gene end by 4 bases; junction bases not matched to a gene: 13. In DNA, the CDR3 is TGTGCCAGCTCACCCGGATCCGGCCTAGCGGGGACTTACGAGCAGTACTTC. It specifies CASSPGSGLAGTYEQYF.

Here the CDR3 DNA reads TGTGCCAGCAGTTTATTGGGGGCGAACGGGGCCAACGTCCTGACTTTC. It yields the protein CASSLLGANGANVLTF. This chain links TRBV27 with TRBJ2-6, with D maybe TRBD1 (6 bases). The CDR3 totals 16 residues. Trimming took off 1 base at V and 4 bases at J, with 11 bases between the two ends. CDR1 MNHEY and CDR2 SMNVEV come from the germline V gene (reference sequence).

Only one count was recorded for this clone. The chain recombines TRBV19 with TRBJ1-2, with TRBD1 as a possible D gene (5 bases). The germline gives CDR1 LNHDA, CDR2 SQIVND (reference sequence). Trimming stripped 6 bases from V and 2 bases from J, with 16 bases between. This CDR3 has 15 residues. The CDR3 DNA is TGTGCCAGTAGCCGCTCCTCAGGGCCGAACTATGGCTACACCTTC. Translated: CASSRSSGPNYGYTF.

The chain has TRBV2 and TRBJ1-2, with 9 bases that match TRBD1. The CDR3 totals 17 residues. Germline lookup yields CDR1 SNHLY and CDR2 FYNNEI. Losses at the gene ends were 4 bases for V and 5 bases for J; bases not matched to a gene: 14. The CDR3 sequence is CASSVRKTGGSQYGYTF. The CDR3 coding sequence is TGTGCCAGCAGTGTACGTAAGACAGGGGGTTCCCAATATGGCTACACCTTC.

The CDR3 loop is CASSGTHRAYNEQFF. The CDR3 bases are TGTGCCAGCAGTGGTACACATAGGGCATACAATGAGCAGTTCTTC. The chain joins TRBV25-1 to TRBJ2-1; no firm D call. The V end was cut by 4 bases, the J end by 4 bases, with 14 bases between. Germline assignment: CDR1 MGHDK and CDR2 SYGVNS. CDR3 length equals 15 residues. Full variable domain (rest looked up from reference TRBV25-1 and TRBJ2-1): EADIYQTPRYLVIGTGKKITLECSQTMGHDKMYWYQQDPGMELHLIHYSYGVNSTEKGDLSSESTVSRIRTEHFPLTLESARPSHTSQYLCASSGTHRAYNEQFFGPGTRLTVL.

CDR3 DNA sequence: TGTGCCAGCAGCAAAGACGGGGGCGCAGGGGTGAAGGTCGCAGATACGCAGTATTTT. Translated: CASSKDGGAGVKVADTQYF. The chain recombines TRBV28 with TRBJ2-3, with D perhaps matching TRBD1 or TRBD2 (6 bases each). Deletions cut 6 bases from V and 4 bases from J, with 29 bases between. CDR3 length: 19 residues. Germline CDR1 reads MDHEN; CDR2 reads SYDVKM.

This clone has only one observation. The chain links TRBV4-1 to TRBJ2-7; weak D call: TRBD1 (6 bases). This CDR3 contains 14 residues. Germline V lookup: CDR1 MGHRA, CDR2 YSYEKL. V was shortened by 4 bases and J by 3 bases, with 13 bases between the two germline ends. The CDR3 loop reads CASSRIGQLYEQYF. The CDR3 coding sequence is TGCGCCAGCAGCCGAATAGGACAGCTCTACGAGCAGTACTTC.

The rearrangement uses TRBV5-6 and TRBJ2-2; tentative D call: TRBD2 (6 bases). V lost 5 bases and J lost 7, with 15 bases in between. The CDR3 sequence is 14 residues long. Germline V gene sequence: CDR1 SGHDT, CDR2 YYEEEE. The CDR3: CASRAGWVGGELFF. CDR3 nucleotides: TGTGCCAGCAGAGCGGGCTGGGTCGGCGGGGAGCTGTTTTTT.